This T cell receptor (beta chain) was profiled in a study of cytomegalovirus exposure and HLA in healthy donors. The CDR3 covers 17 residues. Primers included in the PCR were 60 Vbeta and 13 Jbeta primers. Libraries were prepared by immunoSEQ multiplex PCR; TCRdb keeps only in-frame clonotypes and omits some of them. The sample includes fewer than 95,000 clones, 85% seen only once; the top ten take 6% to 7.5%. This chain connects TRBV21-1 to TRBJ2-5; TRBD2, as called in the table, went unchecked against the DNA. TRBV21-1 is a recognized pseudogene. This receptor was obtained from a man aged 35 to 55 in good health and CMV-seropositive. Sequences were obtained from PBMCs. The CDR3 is CASSKWAFSGNQETQYF. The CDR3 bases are TGTGCCAGCAGCAAATGGGCTTTTAGCGGCAATCAAGAGACCCAGTACTTC.